A single sample gave rise to the 13 T cell receptor beta chains below, sequenced in a study of persistence of HIV-infected CD4 T cells. The libraries were made with immunoSEQ version 4 in survey mode. Profiled with immunoSEQ multiplex PCR; TCRdb holds only in-frame clones, not every one. The sample records about 20,000 clones, approximately 80% being singletons. Stimulation used around 9.1 ug/mL lysate from CMV-infected fibroblasts. CD4+ T cells upregulating both CD40 ligand and CD69 were sorted as responding cells. For these TCRs, the target antigens are not known. Material: CD4+ T cells sorted from PBMCs after approximately 18-hour stimulation, obtained from a patient who received antiretroviral therapy. The receptors originated from an adult man with HIV who was CMV-seropositive.

The chain joins TRBV7-6 to TRBJ2-1; D is possibly TRBD2 (6 bases). The CDR3 loop spans 14 amino acids. Per the germline V gene, CDR1 is SGHVS and CDR2 is FNYEAQ. The ends were cut back, 5 bases at V and 5 bases at J, with 13 bases in the middle. DNA for the CDR3: TGTGCCAGCAGCCCGCGGAGGGGAAACAATGAGCAGTTCTTC. Its translation: CASSPRRGNNEQFF.

This chain connects TRBV4-1 to TRBJ1-4, with D maybe TRBD1 (5 bases). The CDR3 length is 12 residues. CDR1 and CDR2 from the germline V gene are MGHRA and YSYEKL. V lost 4 bases and J lost 8, with 8 bases in between. CDR3 amino acids: CASSLEGEKLFF. The DNA for the CDR3 is TGCGCCAGCAGCCTGGAGGGGGAAAAACTGTTTTTT.

The chain is built from TRBV30 and TRBJ1-2; weak D call: TRBD1 (6 bases). Germline CDR1 reads GTSNPN; CDR2 reads SVGIG (reference sequence). The CDR3 is 12 amino acids. Deletions cut 8 bases from V and 3 bases from J, with 13 bases between. The CDR3, as DNA: TGTGCCCATCAACAGGGAGACTATGGCTACACCTTC. It codes for CAHQQGDYGYTF.

The V call is TRBV3-1 (or the pseudogene TRBV3-2), the J call TRBJ1-2; no clear D. Germline V gives CDR1 LGHDT, CDR2 YNNKEL (reference sequence). CDR3 length equals 13 residues. Trimming cost V 1 base and J 8 bases, with 11 bases left between them. CDR3 DNA sequence: TGTGCCAGCAGCCAAGGGATGGGAGGAGGCTACACCTTC. Encoded protein: CASSQGMGGGYTF.

V usage is TRBV19 and J usage is TRBJ2-1, with 8 bases identical to TRBD2. V shed 4 bases, J shed 3 bases, and the junction held 5 bases outside the gene matches. In germline, CDR1 is LNHDA, CDR2 SQIVND (reference sequence). The CDR3 totals 15 residues. The CDR3 bases are TGTGCCAGTAGTAGACCCGGGACTAGCTACAATGAGCAGTTCTTC. It yields the protein CASSRPGTSYNEQFF.

The chain joins TRBV29-1 to TRBJ1-4, with a weak D call TRBD1 (6 bases). From germline, CDR1 is SQVTM and CDR2 ANQGSEA. Trimming took 7 bases from V and 2 from J, leaving 14 bases between them. The CDR3 covers 14 residues. Here the CDR3 DNA reads TGCAGCGCGCTTACAGGGAGTACTAATGAAAAACTGTTTTTT. It specifies CSALTGSTNEKLFF. Combining the CDR3 with reference TRBV29-1 and TRBJ1-4 gives the whole variable domain SAVISQKPSRDICQRGTSLTIQCQVDSQVTMMFWYRQQPGQSLTLIATANQGSEATYESGFVIDKFPISRPNLTFSTLTVSNMSPEDSSIYLCSALTGSTNEKLFFGSGTQLSVL.

The chain couples TRBV24-1 to TRBJ2-3; a possible D gene is TRBD2 (5 bases). Germline lookup yields CDR1 KGHDR and CDR2 SFDVKD. The CDR3 has 16 amino acids. V lost 3 bases and J 5 bases, leaving 17 bases between the germline ends. Written as DNA, the CDR3 is TGTGCCACCAGTGATCCCTCTGGAACCCGGGGAGATACGCAGTATTTT. Amino acid sequence: CATSDPSGTRGDTQYF.

The chain couples TRBV7-9 to TRBJ2-1; 11 bases are a match to TRBD1. This CDR3 is built from 17 residues. Trimming removed 5 bases from V and 6 bases from J; junction bases left unmatched: 12. Germline CDR1 and CDR2: SEHNR and FQNEAQ (reference sequence). The chain's CDR3 is CASSIGTGGSLGNEQFF. As DNA, the CDR3 is TGTGCCAGCAGCATCGGGACAGGGGGAAGTCTGGGCAATGAGCAGTTCTTC.

The chain links TRBV6-6 to TRBJ2-1, with D possibly being TRBD2 (5 bases). Germline assignment: CDR1 MNHNY and CDR2 SVGAGI (reference sequence). The CDR3 has 15 residues. Trimming took 1 base from V and 5 from J, leaving 12 bases between them. CDR3: CASSYYSREDNEQFF. In DNA form, the CDR3 reads TGTGCCAGCAGTTACTATAGCCGGGAAGACAATGAGCAGTTCTTC.

This chain links TRBV11-2 with TRBJ1-1; D gene uncertain. Germline V gives CDR1 SGHAT, CDR2 FQNNGV. V dropped 5 bases and J dropped 1 base, with 8 bases sitting between them. CDR3 size: 13 residues. CDR3 region: CASSEQQNTEAFF. Here the CDR3 DNA reads TGTGCCAGCAGCGAACAGCAGAACACTGAAGCTTTCTTT.

The chain employs TRBV30 and TRBJ2-7; 8 nucleotides align to TRBD2. V lost 3 bases to trimming and J lost 2 bases; unmatched junction nucleotides: 3. The CDR3 is 13 amino acids. Per the germline V gene, CDR1 is GTSNPN and CDR2 is SVGIG (reference sequence). The CDR3 DNA follows: TGTGCCTGGAGGAGTAGCGGGACCTACGAGCAGTACTTC. Translated: CAWRSSGTYEQYF.

The sample holds one count of this clone. V gene TRBV5-6 combines with J gene TRBJ1-3; D is unresolved. Trimming took 1 base from V and 4 from J, leaving 9 bases between them. Germline V gene lookup returns CDR1 SGHDT and CDR2 YYEEEE. CDR3 length: 14 residues. As DNA, the CDR3 is TGTGCCAGCAGCTTGCTCGACCGGGGAAACACCATATATTTT. It translates to CASSLLDRGNTIYF.

This clone was detected only once. This chain uses TRBV19 with TRBJ1-1; D unresolved. The CDR3 length is 13 residues. V dropped 3 bases and J dropped 1 base, with 6 bases sitting between them. From germline, CDR1 is LNHDA and CDR2 SQIVND (reference sequence). For the CDR3, the DNA is TGTGCCAGTAGTATTTTGTGGAACACTGAAGCTTTCTTT. Protein sequence: CASSILWNTEAFF.